The entry below gives a single T cell receptor (beta chain) sequence along with its context. Using immunoSEQ multiplex PCR, the repertoire was profiled, and TCRdb retains in-frame clones only, with some absent. The sample contains 9,000 to 13,000 clones, around 70% of which appear only once. This sample stems from a study of OX40 agonist ivuxolimab in advanced cancers. Germline V gene data show CDR1 as SGHRS and CDR2 as YFSETQ. The CDR3 totals 14 residues. V was trimmed by 4 bases and J by 1 base, leaving 12 bases between them. The cohort excluded patients with autoimmune disease history or systemic immunosuppression.

This TCR came from an adult with an advanced solid tumor such as melanoma, head and neck, liver or kidney cancer. Specimen: CD4+ or CD8+ T cells sorted from blood, collected in a trial of the OX40 agonist ivuxolimab. The chain couples TRBV5-1 to TRBJ2-7; no definite D call. As DNA, the CDR3 is TGCGCCAGCAGCCTAGAAGACGGATCCTACGAGCAGTACTTC. Its translation: CASSLEDGSYEQYF.